Described below is a single T cell receptor (beta chain) sequence and its context. No antigen is known for it. The CDR3 loop spans 14 amino acids. Looked up from germline, CDR1 is MNHEY and CDR2 is SVGAGI. Losses at the gene ends were 4 bases for V and 5 bases for J; bases not matched to a gene: 6. As for time point: patch test 2, 6 weeks after DPC sensitization. Treatment in this sample: therapeutic diphenylcyclopropenone sensitization with weekly scalp DPC. Unfractionated whole blood yielded total RNA. The sample originates from a study of human T cells and chemical hapten exposure. Whole-study context: Diphenylcyclopropenone was administered weekly to the scalp of patients throughout the roughly 23-week study.

As the library was built, unique molecular identifiers were attached to individual cDNA molecules. TCRdb fed the RACE reads into MiXCR, producing one record per CDR3 protein. The sample records 100,000 or so distinct CDR3 sequences, 9.5% to 11% being singletons. Study observations and caveats: TCRs above 1 in 1000 frequency did not change with DPC sensitization.

This material consisted of whole blood, taken in connection with sensitization to the hapten diphenylcyclopropenone (DPC). V usage is TRBV6-5 and J usage is TRBJ2-5; TRBD1 aligns across 8 bases. The source is a man aged 40-55 years with alopecia areata. Some clones in this sample may be carry-over from other donors' samples. The CDR3 nucleotides read TGTGCCAGCAGTTCCGGGACAGGCGGGGAGACCCAGTACTTC. Protein sequence: CASSSGTGGETQYF.